This T cell receptor beta chain was captured in a study of Graves' ophthalmopathy and Graves' hyperthyroidism. This clonotype was seen at least ten times. Its specificity is unknown. Patients in the hyperthyroidism group, adults aged 18 to 65, were newly diagnosed, under 2 months' duration. Germline assignment: CDR1 SGHTA and CDR2 FQGNSA. The CDR3 loop spans 13 amino acids. V shed 3 bases and J shed 2 bases, with 7 bases lying between them. Scientists amplified the TCR beta CDR3 regions from RNA transcripts. The first-round RT-PCR employed HTBI primers together with the Qiagen OneStep RT-PCR kit. A multiplex PCR was then performed as the second round. A single record per CDR3 protein comes from TCRdb applying MiXCR to the multiplex PCR reads. Here the sample spans 350,000 to 450,000 distinct CDR3 sequences, over 20% being singletons. Study-wide results and limits: Ophthalmopathy progression was predicted by the model at roughly 69% sensitivity and approximately 72% specificity. Ophthalmopathy versus stable hyperthyroidism: 13-signature model gave around 86% sensitivity, 81.08% specificity.

The gene calls are TRBV7-2 and TRBJ2-5; D gene unclear. The receptor was isolated from a woman in her late teens or twenties with stable Graves' hyperthyroidism. Specimen: peripheral blood. CDR3 DNA: TGTGCCAGCAGCTTGCGGCGTCAAGAGACCCAGTACTTC. Encoded protein: CASSLRRQETQYF.